This TCR beta chain was profiled in a study of blood T cells in healthy people across ages. The CDR3 contains 13 residues. J lost 6 bases, V lost 4 bases, and 6 bases had no gene match. Germline loops: CDR1 SQVTM, CDR2 ANQGSEA. This clonotype has a handful of counts. The target antigen is unknown. Combining a sample-barcoded 5' primer with a J-beta primer mix, a second PCR ran for about 7 to 11 cycles. TCRdb itself ran the 5' RACE reads through MiXCR, one entry per CDR3 protein. The sample comprises more than 450,000 distinct CDR3 sequences, approximately 26% of which are singletons, and 3% to 4.5% rests with the top ten. General observations from the study: The study lacked donor CMV status, which possibly confounded expanded clonotype changes. Unsorted PBMC input precluded a conclusive naive versus antigen-experienced comparison.

These data were likewise used in another study, on T cells of mothers and their children.

The sample taken for sequencing was blood. The source is a boy between 2 and 10 years old in good health. The J gene is TRBJ2-1, the V gene TRBV29-1, with 7 bases that match TRBD1. The CDR3 coding sequence is TGCAGCGTTGGGGGACAGACCTTCAATGAGCAGTTCTTC. This gives the protein CSVGGQTFNEQFF.